This T cell receptor (beta chain) was obtained from a study of blood T cell repertoires in COVID-19. Study in general: The samples span acute and convalescent COVID-19 from the United States, Italy and Spain. Sample material is recorded as cDNA or gDNA derived from T cells, B-cell-depleted T cells, or PBMCs.

Germline values: CDR1 MNHEY, CDR2 SVGEGT. The CDR3 has 18 residues. The V end lost 0 bases, the J end lost 7 bases, and 19 bases lay between the germline ends. This clone was seen once. Authors' processing steps: It was from reference gene primer amplification that nucleated cell counts were estimated. Libraries were prepared by immunoSEQ multiplex PCR; TCRdb keeps only in-frame clonotypes and omits some of them. V and J calls and clone size are as listed in that table; D and trimming were resolved from the DNA. The sample consists of approximately 140,000 clones, approximately 80% of them appearing once.

This chain uses TRBV6-2 or TRBV6-3 with TRBJ1-6; maybe TRBD1 (6 bases). The specimen was peripheral blood. The source of this sequence is a woman over 75 in a cohort sampled during active or convalescent COVID-19. The chain's CDR3 is CASSYSFDRPVGNSPLHF. CDR3 bases: TGTGCCAGCAGTTACTCCTTTGACAGGCCGGTGGGGAATTCACCCCTCCACTTT.